This T cell receptor (beta chain) was sequenced during a study of CD8 T cells in Susac syndrome (dated by TCRdb to the late 2010s). Regarding the research as a whole: Among the Susac syndrome patients who were sequenced, clinically active disease was present in more than 5 and clinical remission was observed in eight or nine. At blood withdrawal, Susac syndrome patients were therapy-naive, treated with corticosteroids (with IVIg additionally given to some), or treated with IVIg alone. Whether CD8+ T cell activation and differentiation in Susac syndrome was antigen driven was tested using repertoire sequencing. The study compared CD8+ T cell repertoire clonality among about a dozen healthy donors, around 14 Susac syndrome patients and 15 or so multiple sclerosis patients. Findings and caveats that apply to the study as a whole: CD8+ repertoires in Susac syndrome showed clonal expansion, which was highest in CD8+ TEMRA cells and was greater in clinically active patients than in remitting patients. In the total CD8+ and CD8+ TEMRA repertoires, around 15 and five Susac-specific public clones, respectively, were identified. The TCR sequencing and HLA analysis was acknowledged to have included a relatively small number of individuals.

RNA was extracted with the RNeasy kit and roughly 0.5 to 1 ug was reverse transcribed using random hexamers. TCR beta CDR3 regions were amplified with the immunoSEQ multiplex PCR assay covering 54 Vbeta and 13 Jbeta segments. PCR amplification bias was corrected using a synthetic template baseline for primer optimization and computational correction. On the authors' methods: Reads were assigned to V, D and J genes according to IMGT and analyzed in immunoSEQ Analyzer, with only productive sequences retained. Clonality was computed as one minus Shannon entropy normalized by log2 of the number of productive unique sequences. Public and private clones were assessed among the 100 most prevalent clones of each patient and control. Clones were defined as Susac-specific if absent from the healthy and MS cohorts, from 1052 published viral clones and from other ImmuneACCESS disease sequences. TCRdb reprocessed the public reads (quality trimming at Q25 with fastp, clone calling with MiXCR) and kept in-frame beta chains. Identical CDR3 protein sequences are pooled into one entry, listed with their most common genes and DNA. The V and J calls shown here were made by TCRdb, not taken from the authors' results. The sample table holds roughly 150,000 distinct CDR3 sequences, of which roughly 94% were seen once. Of the sample, around 0.2% is held by the ten largest clones.

A note on this clonotype: Its recognized antigen is unknown. One base away there is no much larger clone; base qualities are not given.

High-throughput TCR beta sequencing profiled peripheral blood CD8+ and CD4+ T cells from healthy donors, Susac syndrome patients and multiple sclerosis patients. Recently defined diagnostic criteria for definite or probable disease were met by the Susac syndrome patients. CD8+ TEMRA cells were enriched by FACS, while bulk CD8+ and CD4+ T cells were purified by magnetic negative isolation. Blood was drawn into EDTA tubes, processed within 24 hours, and PBMCs were isolated by density gradient centrifugation. PBMCs intended for TCR sequencing were frozen in liquid nitrogen and were later thawed in a 37 degrees C water bath. A purity of at least 90% was achieved for sorted or isolated CD4+, CD8+ and CD8+ TEMRA cells. CDR1 and CDR2 were assigned from the germline V gene as MNHEY and SVGAGI. At the junction V is shortened by 5 bases and J by 7 bases, with 14 bases in between. From cysteine to phenylalanine, the CDR3 is 13 amino acids long. The kept DNA is CDR3 alone, 39 bases in frame from the first base.

The V gene is TRBV6-5 and the J gene is TRBJ2-5, with a weak D call of TRBD1 (5 bases match). Sequencing was performed on CD8+ T cells from PBMCs. This receptor was identified in a human donor with Susac syndrome. DNA sequence: TGTGCCAGCAGTCCAGGGTCTTACGTGACCCAGTACTTC. Translated, this is CASSPGSYVTQYF.